A selection of T cell receptor beta chains follows, all from one sample in a study of T-cell reconstitution after alpha-beta-depleted transplantation in children. MiXCR, applied by TCRdb to the PCR reads, yields one record per CDR3 protein. Of hundreds of thousands of distinct CDR3 sequences listed, 6% to 10% were seen once; the top ten hold approximately 9.6%. Source: peripheral blood, taken 360 days after TCRalphabeta/CD19-depleted stem cell transplant. Receptors were obtained from a female patient between 2 and 15 years old who had a stem cell transplant for Fanconi anemia, so the T cells may come from the graft donor. CDR3s include the opening cysteine and the closing phenylalanine or tryptophan. A D gene is named only where the DNA matches it firmly. A clone size is listed for some rows: how often the clone was seen (once, few, many), or a class if it is expanded.

D gene	clone size	V gene	J gene	CDR3 protein	CDR3 DNA
NA	NA	TRBV7-2	TRBJ1-1	CASSLWGGLTEAFF	TGTGCCAGCAGTCTCTGGGGGGGGTTGACTGAAGCTTTCTTT
NA	many	TRBV7-8	TRBJ2-7	CASSTFKKGSYEQYF	TGTGCCAGCAGCACCTTTAAAAAGGGGTCCTACGAGCAGTACTTC
NA	many	TRBV7-9	TRBJ1-6	CASSLGQRDSPLHF	TGTGCCAGCAGCCTCGGACAGCGGGATTCACCCCTCCACTTT
NA	NA	TRBV20-1	TRBJ1-3	CSARTGPGNTIYF	TGCAGTGCTAGGACTGGTCCTGGAAACACCATATATTTT
NA	many	TRBV4-2	TRBJ2-5	CASSQDTGKTQYF	TGTGCCAGCAGCCAAGATACGGGCAAGACCCAGTACTTC
NA	few	TRBV20-1	TRBJ2-4	CSARVAGGQYF	TGCAGTGCTAGAGTTGCCGGGGGTCAGTACTTC
NA	many	TRBV3-1	TRBJ2-2	CASSNGYGELFF	TGTGCCAGCAGCAACGGGTATGGGGAGCTGTTTTTT
TRBD1	few	TRBV27	TRBJ2-7	CASSPGRGLGEQYF	TGTGCCAGCAGCCCGGGCAGGGGGCTAGGCGAGCAGTACTTC
NA	many	TRBV6-5	TRBJ2-5	CASSYSWEGGRNQETQYF	TGTGCCAGCAGTTACTCGTGGGAAGGGGGGCGAAATCAAGAGACCCAGTACTTC
NA	NA	TRBV6-2/TRBV6-3	TRBJ2-7	CASSRTASYEQYF	TGTGCCAGCAGTCGGACAGCTTCCTACGAGCAGTACTTC
NA	NA	TRBV7-2	TRBJ2-3	CASSLAGTRSTDTQYF	TGTGCCAGCAGCTTAGCCGGTACCCGGAGCACAGATACGCAGTATTTT
TRBD1	many	TRBV10-2	TRBJ2-5	CASQPTGALGTQYF	TGCGCCAGCCAACCGACAGGGGCGCTAGGAACCCAGTACTTC
NA	many	TRBV28	TRBJ2-4	CASSLGTWDVIQYF	TGTGCCAGCAGTTTAGGGACATGGGATGTCATTCAGTACTTC
NA	many	TRBV12-3/TRBV12-4	TRBJ2-1	CASSPGGDEQFF	TGTGCCAGCTCCCCCGGGGGTGATGAGCAGTTCTTC
NA	many	TRBV9	TRBJ2-1	CASSASRVTYNEQFF	TGTGCCAGCAGCGCCTCCCGGGTTACCTACAATGAGCAGTTCTTC
TRBD1	many	TRBV24-1	TRBJ1-5	CATSDRGQGRGNQPQHF	TGTGCCACCAGTGATCGAGGACAGGGCCGGGGCAATCAGCCCCAGCATTTT
NA	few	TRBV5-1	TRBJ1-1	CASSFTGPYTEAFF	TGCGCCAGCAGCTTCACAGGTCCATACACTGAAGCTTTCTTT
NA	few	TRBV10-3	TRBJ2-5	CAISGFGTEETQYF	TGTGCCATCAGTGGTTTTGGGACGGAAGAGACCCAGTACTTC
TRBD2	few	TRBV27	TRBJ2-7	CASSPFPSGRDEQYF	TGTGCCAGCAGTCCATTCCCTAGCGGGAGGGACGAGCAGTACTTC
TRBD1	many	TRBV27	TRBJ2-3	CASGVTGFTDTQYF	TGTGCCAGCGGGGTGACAGGGTTTACAGATACGCAGTATTTT
TRBD1	NA	TRBV2	TRBJ1-2	CASSEETGRGYTF	TGTGCCAGCAGTGAGGAGACAGGGAGAGGCTACACCTTC
NA	many	TRBV7-9	TRBJ1-2	CASSSDWMGYTF	TGTGCCAGCAGCTCTGATTGGATGGGCTACACCTTC
NA	many	TRBV5-1	TRBJ1-3	CASSLTGGASGNTIYF	TGCGCCAGCAGCTTGACCGGAGGGGCTTCTGGAAACACCATATATTTT
TRBD2	many	TRBV20-1	TRBJ2-7	CSATGTSYYEQYF	TGCAGTGCTACCGGGACTAGCTACTACGAGCAGTACTTC
TRBD1	NA	TRBV5-1	TRBJ2-7	CASSLRTGYSYEQYF	TGCGCCAGCAGCCTAAGGACAGGTTACTCCTACGAGCAGTACTTC
NA	many	TRBV6-6	TRBJ1-1	CASSYGVGTEAFF	TGTGCCAGCAGTTACGGCGTGGGGACTGAAGCTTTCTTT
NA	many	TRBV28	TRBJ2-1	CASTERLSSYNEQFF	TGTGCCAGCACGGAGCGGCTGAGCTCCTACAATGAGCAGTTCTTC
TRBD1	many	TRBV7-6	TRBJ1-1	CASSARGGWTEAFF	TGTGCCAGCAGCGCCAGGGGGGGTTGGACTGAAGCTTTCTTT
NA	many	TRBV5-1	TRBJ1-1	CASSLLGRFNTEAFF	TGCGCCAGCAGCCTTCTGGGACGGTTTAACACTGAAGCTTTCTTT
NA	few	TRBV28	TRBJ2-2	CASTNPPGGELFF	TGTGCCAGCACTAACCCGCCCGGCGGGGAGCTGTTTTTT
NA	many	TRBV3-1	TRBJ2-1	CARGGNNEQFF	TGTGCCAGAGGGGGTAACAATGAGCAGTTCTTC
NA	many	TRBV5-1	TRBJ1-4	CASSLADSHEKLFF	TGCGCCAGCAGCTTGGCCGACAGTCATGAAAAACTGTTTTTT
NA	NA	TRBV10-3	TRBJ1-6	CAIRPEAGTYSPLHF	TGTGCCATCAGGCCTGAGGCAGGGACGTATTCACCCCTCCACTTT
TRBD2	many	TRBV20-1	TRBJ2-1	CSASREGLDNEQFF	TGCAGTGCTAGTCGGGAGGGCTTGGACAATGAGCAGTTCTTC
NA	many	TRBV24-1	TRBJ1-5	CATSDSAGTEHQPQHF	TGTGCCACCAGTGATTCAGCCGGGACCGAACATCAGCCCCAGCATTTT
TRBD1	NA	TRBV7-9	TRBJ1-2	CASSELTGTNYGYTF	TGTGCCAGCAGCGAATTGACAGGGACAAACTATGGCTACACCTTC
NA	few	TRBV3-1	TRBJ2-1	CASRQGPWDEQFF	TGTGCCAGCAGACAGGGTCCTTGGGATGAGCAGTTCTTC
TRBD2	few	TRBV5-1	TRBJ2-7	CASTFGAGGRYEQYF	TGCGCCAGCACCTTTGGGGCGGGAGGCCGCTACGAGCAGTACTTC
NA	many	TRBV5-1	TRBJ2-1	CASSLASPPSYNEQFF	TGCGCCAGCAGCTTGGCCTCACCGCCGTCCTACAATGAGCAGTTCTTC
NA	many	TRBV7-9	TRBJ1-5	CASSPEGGGNQPQHF	TGTGCCAGCAGCCCCGAGGGGGGCGGCAATCAGCCCCAGCATTTT
NA	many	TRBV7-3	TRBJ2-5	CASSLLGPELQETQYF	TGTGCCAGCAGCTTATTGGGACCAGAACTTCAAGAGACCCAGTACTTC
NA	few	TRBV20-1	TRBJ1-5	CSASEGVGTRSQPQHF	TGCAGTGCTAGTGAGGGGGTCGGGACACGGAGTCAGCCCCAGCATTTT
TRBD1	NA	TRBV4-3	TRBJ2-5	CASSQGKTGAGETQYF	TGCGCCAGCAGCCAAGGAAAGACAGGGGCAGGAGAGACCCAGTACTTC
NA	few	TRBV12-5	TRBJ2-2	CASGSLTGNTGELFF	TGTGCTAGTGGTTCTCTGACAGGGAACACCGGGGAGCTGTTTTTT
NA	many	TRBV15	TRBJ1-2	CATSRADGYGYTF	TGTGCCACCAGCAGAGCGGACGGATATGGCTACACCTTC
NA	NA	TRBV30	TRBJ2-7	CAWSVGRSYEQYF	TGTGCCTGGAGTGTGGGCAGGTCCTACGAGCAGTACTTC
NA	NA	TRBV4-2	TRBJ1-5	CASSQGNEPYQPQHF	TGTGCCAGCAGCCAAGGGAACGAGCCCTATCAGCCCCAGCATTTT
NA	few	TRBV5-1	TRBJ2-3	CASSFILPDADTQYF	TGCGCCAGCAGCTTTATCCTCCCAGACGCAGATACGCAGTATTTT
NA	few	TRBV5-1	TRBJ2-2	CASSLEWAGSTDTGELFF	TGCGCCAGCAGCTTGGAATGGGCAGGCTCCACGGACACCGGGGAGCTGTTTTTT